This T cell receptor (beta chain) was documented in a study of neoadjuvant anti-PD-1 for oral cavity cancer. Profiling relied on immunoSEQ multiplex PCR, and the TCRdb table lists in-frame clones only, not all of them. This table has some 61,000 clones, about 85% appearing once. Documented time point: after neoadjuvant nivolumab, at surgical resection. Patients had HPV-negative, locally advanced oral cavity squamous cell carcinoma. PBMCs were not maintained or expanded in culture before analysis. The CDR3 sequence is 13 residues long. V shed 5 bases and J shed 2 bases, with 11 bases lying between them. Germline lookup yields CDR1 SGHDT and CDR2 YYEEEE.

The sequence was collected from a person between 35 and 79 years old with oral cavity squamous cell carcinoma. The sequences come from PBMCs, collected after nivolumab (anti-PD-1) treatment. The chain recombines TRBV5-6 with TRBJ2-7, with D possibly being TRBD1 (5 bases). The DNA of the CDR3 is TGTGCCAGCAGTGGAACAGGAACCTACGAGCAGTACTTC. Protein sequence: CASSGTGTYEQYF. The whole variable domain, remainder taken from reference TRBV5-6 and TRBJ2-7, is DAGVTQSPTHLIKTRGQQVTLRCSPKSGHDTVSWYQQALGQGPQFIFQYYEEEERQRGNFPDRFSGHQFPNYSSELNVNALLLGDSALYLCASSGTGTYEQYFGPGTRLTVT.